Listed below are T cell receptor beta chains from one sample, sequenced in a study of shared clonotypes between healthy human individuals. The repertoire was sequenced with immunoSEQ multiplex PCR; TCRdb's copy has only in-frame clones and lacks some. The data show some 2.3 million clones, 85% to 95% seen once. Sequenced: naive CD4+ T cells from PBMCs. The receptors were gathered from a man between 18 and 35 years old in good health. Some clones in this sample may be carry-over from other donors' samples. Both conserved end residues are part of each CDR3. Fields, in order: V gene, CDR3 protein.

TRBV11-2	CASSRPSLENTEAFF
TRBV15	CATSRYKGDTQYF
TRBV7-3	CASSPSGSRNTGELFF
TRBV2	CASSASGTYEQYF
TRBV29-1	CSAFGNTIYF
TRBV5-1	CASSLAQGFDYGYTF
TRBV18	CASSPWTFSNTGELFF
TRBV5-4	CASSSKSVATNEKLFF
TRBV4-1	CASSHGGVGEGSYNEQFF
TRBV6-6	CASSYSGGNTEAFF
TRBV28	CASSFAGSKETQYF
TRBV2	CASSKREQKEQYF
TRBV5-1	CASSPPDELTNEKLFF
TRBV7-3	CASRSGLNTEAFF
TRBV11-2	CASSFRDLYNEQFF
TRBV28	CATVGSAHTGELFF
TRBV25-1	CASSSVGGRANPDTQYF
TRBV2	CASSQSNTGELFF
TRBV19	CASSSSRELFF
TRBV6-5	CASSYTRRQGNSPLHF
TRBV28	CASSNTGDEANVLTF
TRBV5-5	CASSLVVNEKLFF
TRBV19	CASSTGSQQYF
TRBV19	CASSISGVNQPQHF
TRBV2	CASKRDGYNEQFF
TRBV5-4	CASSGGAFYDNEQFF
TRBV6-6	CASEASSGNTIYF
TRBV11-2	CASSPRGTVNTEAFF
TRBV2	CASSDQGAGSIQYF
TRBV6-1	CASSERDALGNTIYF
TRBV7-3	CASSLGGQVSSGNTIYF
TRBV11-2	CASSPRLGGNGGYTF
TRBV29-1	CSVGGGGNEQFF
TRBV5-1	CASSLALGRSTTYEQYF
TRBV7-6	CASSLAGIFQETQYF
TRBV19	CASKDNRDLAKNIQYF
TRBV28	CASSPPGGPQHF
TRBV7-2	CASSKGLAVLVF
TRBV6-5	CASRADYGYTF
TRBV10-3	CAIKGQETTDTQYF
TRBV19	CASSADRSVAGDEQFF
TRBV6-5	CASRNNYEQYF
TRBV2	CASSQGSGELFF
TRBV30	CAWSLRSGNTIYF
TRBV28	CASRAGSGNQPQHF
TRBV30	CAWSGRQRSYNEQFF
TRBV5-1	CASSLGAAGSNQPQHF
TRBV18	CASLPGGANEQFF
TRBV18	CASSPSRTGELFF
TRBV15	CATSRGQTEAFF
TRBV7-9	CASSPLVQGEYTF
TRBV9	CASSPLELADFRHNEQFF
TRBV18	CASSPTGQGIREQYF
TRBV7-9	CASSFAGSYEQYF